This T cell receptor beta chain stems from a study of beta chain features in type 1 diabetes. Worth noting for this clone: The antigen is undetermined.

Broader study findings: Reduced insertions and increased deletions marked VDJ junctions in type 1 diabetes patients. Among patients with Type 1 diabetes, TCRB CDR3s were moderately but significantly shorter in every one of the four CD4+ subsets.

Isolated RNA was reverse transcribed in full, so expressed TCRB transcripts were sequenced. This table comes from immunoSEQ multiplex PCR, and its TCRdb copy is limited to in-frame clones, with some not included. This sample has about 120,000 clones, with less than 20% found just once. The material sequenced was central memory CD4+ T cells from blood. The TCR sequence derives from a man under 40 with type 1 diabetes.

The CDR3 bases are TGCGCCAGCAGCTGGGGAACTACCGGGGAGCAGTACTTC. Amino acids: CASSWGTTGEQYF. This chain uses TRBV5-1 with TRBJ2-7; D ambiguous. V was clipped by 3 bases and J by 7 bases, with 14 bases between them. Germline V lookup: CDR1 SGHRS, CDR2 YFSETQ. There are 13 residues in the CDR3.